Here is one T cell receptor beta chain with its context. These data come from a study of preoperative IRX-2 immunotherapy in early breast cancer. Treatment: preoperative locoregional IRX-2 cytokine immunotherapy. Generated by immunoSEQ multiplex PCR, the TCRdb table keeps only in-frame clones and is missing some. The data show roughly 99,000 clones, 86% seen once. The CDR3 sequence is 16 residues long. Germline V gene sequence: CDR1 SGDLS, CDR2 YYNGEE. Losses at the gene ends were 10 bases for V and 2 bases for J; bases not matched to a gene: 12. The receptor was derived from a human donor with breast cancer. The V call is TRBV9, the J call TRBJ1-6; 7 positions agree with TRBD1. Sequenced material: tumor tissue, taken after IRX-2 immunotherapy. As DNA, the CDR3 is TGTGCCCAGAAAGTCGGAGGGGGCCCCTATAATTCACCCCTCCACTTT. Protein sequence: CAQKVGGGPYNSPLHF.